This TCR beta chain was retrieved from a study of vaccination effects on CD4 cells after COVID-19. About the study: Two-dose BNT162b2 or mRNA-1273 vaccination was given to participants. A couple of convalescent patients provided samples 16 days and one week prevaccination.

With regard to this clone: Its antigen is as yet unknown.

The CDR3 extends over 14 amino acids. J lost 3 bases, V lost 5 bases, and 5 bases had no gene match. Germline V CDR1 and CDR2: LGHNT, FRNRAP. Expansion with viral peptide pools was applied to antigen-specific CD4+ T cells by the ViraFEST assay prior to sequencing. Following an approximately ten-day culture, CD4+ T cells were purified. This person caught SARS-CoV-2 sometime from March to December 2020, and PCR testing confirmed the infection. Libraries were prepared by immunoSEQ multiplex PCR; TCRdb keeps only in-frame clonotypes and omits some of them. Of some 24,000 clones listed, less than 85% are singletons.

This chain joins TRBV12-5 and TRBJ2-7; 9 nucleotides align to TRBD1. The source of this sequence is a human donor who had a prior SARS-CoV-2 infection. This sample comprised CD4+ T cells from PBMCs cultured with SARS-CoV-2 spike peptides, obtained before COVID-19 vaccination. The CDR3 sequence: CASGIGDRDYEQYF. CDR3 sequence (DNA): TGTGCTAGTGGTATCGGGGACAGGGACTACGAGCAGTACTTC.